Below are 5 T cell receptor beta chains sequenced from a single sample in a study of shared clonotypes between healthy human individuals. Clones were sequenced by immunoSEQ multiplex PCR, and TCRdb holds only the in-frame ones, with some missing. The sample shows about 2.4 million clones, roughly nine tenths of them seen only once. The sequenced material came from naive CD4+ T cells sorted from blood. Documented subset: CD45RA+ positively selected. The receptors stem from a man younger than 30 in good health.

The rearrangement uses TRBV5-1 and TRBJ1-1; D possibly corresponds to TRBD1 (6 bases). V was cut by 3 bases and J by 0 bases, with 12 bases left in between. Per germline, CDR1 SGHRS and CDR2 YFSETQ. The CDR3 runs 15 residues. The CDR3 region has the DNA TGCGCCAGCAGCTCGATGACAGGACTGAACACTGAAGCTTTCTTT. Its protein product is CASSSMTGLNTEAFF.

The V and J genes are TRBV19 and TRBJ2-4; a weak D match, TRBD2 (7 bases). The germline V gene has CDR1 LNHDA and CDR2 SQIVND (reference sequence). Trimming took 1 base from V and 9 from J, leaving 13 bases between them. The CDR3 is made up of 14 amino acids. The CDR3: CASSIGGGGGIQYF. The CDR3 DNA sequence: TGTGCCAGTAGTATAGGCGGGGGCGGCGGCATTCAGTACTTC.

The J gene is TRBJ2-1, the V gene TRBV7-8, with a weak D call TRBD1 (5 bases). CDR1 is SGHVS, CDR2 FQNEAQ, per germline. This CDR3 is 16 amino acids long. V was cut by 3 bases and J by 6 bases, with 18 bases left in between. This CDR3 is CASSFDDSLGFNEQFF. The CDR3 DNA reads TGTGCCAGCAGCTTCGACGACAGCCTTGGGTTCAATGAGCAGTTCTTC.

The chain carries TRBV19 and TRBJ1-6; D unresolved. The CDR3 length is 14 residues. Germline values: CDR1 LNHDA, CDR2 SQIVND (reference sequence). The CDR3 coding sequence is TGTGGCACTTCTTTGAGCTCCTATAATTCACCCCTCCACTTT. As protein: CGTSLSSYNSPLHF.

This clone came up once. The V and J genes are TRBV2 and TRBJ2-5, with 7 bases that match TRBD1. From germline, CDR1 is SNHLY and CDR2 FYNNEI. The CDR3 loop spans 12 amino acids. V shed 6 bases and J 5 bases; nucleotides not matched to a gene: 3. In nucleotides, the CDR3 is TGTGCCAGCAGGACAGGGTTGGAGACCCAGTACTTC. Translation gives CASRTGLETQYF.